This T cell receptor beta chain was identified during a study of shared T cell receptors in the human thymus. With 1 base removed from V and 1 base from J, the gap between germline ends came to 7 bases. The germline CDR1 and CDR2 sequences are MGHRA and YSYEKL. This CDR3 region has 14 residues. Sequenced by immunoSEQ multiplex PCR; TCRdb stores in-frame clones only, minus some. Found here are about 660,000 clones, roughly 90% of them singletons; the top ten hold 0.0095% to 0.011%. These data were also filed under a second study, of human thymus T cells. That work states: Thymic samples were excised during corrective heart operations. Repertoires sampled from thymus and blood appeared biased in V and J gene usage.

The chain couples TRBV4-1 to TRBJ2-5; tentative D call: TRBD2 (6 bases). The sample comprised thymocytes. The receptor was derived from a boy under two years old with a congenital heart defect. CDR3 bases: TGCGCCAGCAGCCAAGGTAGCGGCCAAGAGACCCAGTACTTC. It is translated as CASSQGSGQETQYF.